This T cell receptor (beta chain) was identified in a study of blood T cells in healthy people across ages. This clonotype was seen more than once but under ten times. The CDR3 has 15 amino acids. J gave up 0 bases and V 1 base, and 5 bases lay outside the gene matches. Germline CDR1 DFQATT, CDR2 SNEGSKA (reference sequence). The use of a sample-barcoded 5' primer and a J-beta primer mix characterized a second PCR of about 7 to 12 cycles. TCRdb fed the 5' RACE reads into MiXCR, producing one record per CDR3 protein. The sample consists of 540,000 or so distinct CDR3 sequences, approximately 25% of them appearing once. The sample was also reused in another study, on T cells of mothers and their children. That work adds: Microchimeric T cell clones that persisted were not detected.

The chain is built from TRBV20-1 and TRBJ2-5, with 7 positions matching TRBD1. This receptor was taken from a boy aged 10-17 years in good health. The material sequenced was blood. DNA of the CDR3: TGCAGTGCTAGAGGTTCCCAGGGGGACCAAGAGACCCAGTACTTC. Protein product: CSARGSQGDQETQYF.